This note documents a single TCR beta chain sequence. These data are taken from a study of blood T cell repertoires in COVID-19. Clones were read by immunoSEQ multiplex PCR, and TCRdb kept only the in-frame ones, dropping some. The repertoire has approximately 98,000 clones, 81% of them found once; the top ten carry about 10%. The clonotype was recovered from an elderly woman with acute or convalescent COVID-19. The sample was peripheral blood.

The CDR3 coding sequence is TGTGCCAGCAGCTTCCCCCGACTGCCTACAGATACGCAGTATTTT. This encodes CASSFPRLPTDTQYF. The chain links TRBV5-5 to TRBJ2-3; unclear D gene. V lost 2 bases to trimming and J lost 3 bases, with 13 bases between them. CDR3 length: 15 residues. Per the germline V gene, CDR1 is SGHKS and CDR2 is YYEKEE (reference sequence).